Reported below is one T cell receptor (beta chain). Among Cohort 3 donors, those recovered had two negative PCRs, clearance, or symptom resolution. This entry comes from a study of blood T cell repertoires in COVID-19. Per the original data handling: From reference gene primer amplification, estimates of nucleated cell counts were derived. The assay was immunoSEQ multiplex PCR, and TCRdb's table has in-frame clones only and misses some. That table supplies the V and J calls and clone size; D and trimming were determined from the DNA. Of about 150,000 clones in the sample, about 90% are singletons; the top ten hold roughly 7%. This TCR was recovered from a woman between 45 and 60 years old who had recovered from COVID-19. The source material was PBMCs or T cells enriched from blood (not recorded which).

CDR3 DNA sequence: TGTGCCAGCAGCTTAGACAGAGGGGAGCTGTTTTTT. Its protein product is CASSLDRGELFF. This rearrangement joins TRBV7-3 to TRBJ2-2; possible D gene TRBD1, 5 bases. The CDR3 extends over 12 amino acids. Per germline, CDR1 SGHTA and CDR2 FQGTGA. V shed 2 bases and J shed 8 bases, with 6 bases lying between them.